This T cell receptor beta chain is from a study of blood T cell repertoires in COVID-19. This CDR3 comprises 15 residues. With 1 base clipped from V and 6 bases from J, the junction kept 3 bases outside the gene matches. Germline V CDR1 and CDR2: SGHVS, FNYEAQ. The repertoire was sequenced with immunoSEQ multiplex PCR; TCRdb's copy has only in-frame clones and lacks some. The sample consists of 100,000 to 150,000 clones, roughly 82% of them appearing once. The material sequenced was peripheral blood. The chain uses TRBV7-6 and TRBJ2-1, with 10 bases aligning to TRBD2. The receptor was derived from a human donor in a cohort sampled during active COVID-19. In nucleotides, the CDR3 is TGTGCCAGCAGCTTAGGAGCGGGAGGGCTCAATGAGCAGTTCTTC. Residues: CASSLGAGGLNEQFF.